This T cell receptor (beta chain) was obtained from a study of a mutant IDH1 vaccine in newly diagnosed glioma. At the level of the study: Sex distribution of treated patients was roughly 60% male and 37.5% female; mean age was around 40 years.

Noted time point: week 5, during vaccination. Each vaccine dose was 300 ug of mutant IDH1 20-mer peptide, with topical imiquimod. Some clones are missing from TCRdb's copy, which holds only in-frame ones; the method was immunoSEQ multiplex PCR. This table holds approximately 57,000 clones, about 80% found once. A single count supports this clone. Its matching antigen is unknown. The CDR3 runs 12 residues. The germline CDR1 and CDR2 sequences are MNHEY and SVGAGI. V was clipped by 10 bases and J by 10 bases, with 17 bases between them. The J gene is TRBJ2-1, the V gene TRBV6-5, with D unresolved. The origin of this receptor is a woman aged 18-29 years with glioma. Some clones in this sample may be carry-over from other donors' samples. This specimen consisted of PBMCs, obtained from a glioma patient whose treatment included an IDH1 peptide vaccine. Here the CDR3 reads CATATSRLEQFF. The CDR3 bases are TGTGCCACCGCTACGTCCAGGTTAGAGCAGTTCTTC.